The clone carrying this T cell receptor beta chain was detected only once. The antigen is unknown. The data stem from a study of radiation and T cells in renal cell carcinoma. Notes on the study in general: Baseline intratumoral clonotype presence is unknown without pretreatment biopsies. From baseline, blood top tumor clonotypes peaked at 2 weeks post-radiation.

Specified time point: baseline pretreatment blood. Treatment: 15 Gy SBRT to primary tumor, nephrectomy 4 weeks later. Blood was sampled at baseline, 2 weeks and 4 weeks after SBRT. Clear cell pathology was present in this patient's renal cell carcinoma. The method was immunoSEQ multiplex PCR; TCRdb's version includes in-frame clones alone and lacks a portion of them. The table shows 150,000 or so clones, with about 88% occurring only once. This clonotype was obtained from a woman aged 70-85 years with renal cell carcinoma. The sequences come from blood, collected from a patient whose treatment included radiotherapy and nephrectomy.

The CDR3 bases are TGTGCCAGCAGCTTAGATGGATCGGCAGCCTCCCATGAGCAGTTCTTC. Translated, it gives CASSLDGSAASHEQFF. This chain links TRBV7-6 with TRBJ2-1, with no clear D. This CDR3 has 16 amino acids. Between the trimmed V and J ends, which lost 1 base and 8 bases, there was a span of 18 bases. Looked up from germline, CDR1 is SGHVS and CDR2 is FNYEAQ.